Listed below are T cell receptor beta chains from one sample, sequenced in a study of control samples from healthy donors and cancer patients. Using immunoSEQ multiplex PCR, the repertoire was profiled, and TCRdb retains in-frame clones only, with some absent. The table records over 150,000 clones, more than 90% of them present only once. Sequences were obtained from blood. The receptor set was obtained from a woman aged 40 to 50 in good health. CDR3s include the opening cysteine and the closing phenylalanine or tryptophan. The D gene is left open where the match is weak. Expanded clones are given a class, and other clones once, few, many or no size at all.

abundance,v_gene,j_gene,d_gene,CDR3aa,CDR3nt
-,TRBV12-3/TRBV12-4,TRBJ1-5,-,CASSFNNQPQHF,TGTGCCAGCAGTTTCAACAATCAGCCCCAGCATTTT
-,TRBV7-2,TRBJ2-1,TRBD2,CATRPPSGGGNEQFF,TGTGCCACCCGACCCCCCAGCGGGGGGGGTAATGAGCAGTTCTTC
-,TRBV10-2,TRBJ2-2,-,CASNPGSDTGELFF,TGCGCCAGCAATCCGGGGTCCGACACCGGGGAGCTGTTTTTT
-,TRBV21-1,TRBJ2-2,-,CASSKVAAPRPRELFF,TGTGCCAGCAGCAAGGTGGCAGCCCCTAGGCCCAGGGAGCTGTTTTTT
once,TRBV5-1,TRBJ1-3,TRBD1,CASSYLPPGTDFGNTIYF,TGCGCCAGCAGCTATCTACCTCCCGGGACAGACTTCGGAAACACCATATATTTT
-,TRBV5-6,TRBJ2-1,-,CASSKGGSYNEQFF,TGTGCCAGCAGCAAAGGGGGTTCCTACAATGAGCAGTTCTTC
-,TRBV6-5,TRBJ1-5,-,CAKSGMGSNQPQHF,TGTGCCAAATCAGGGATGGGGAGCAATCAGCCCCAGCATTTT
-,TRBV19,TRBJ1-5,-,CASRGGRQPQHF,TGTGCCAGTCGGGGAGGGAGGCAGCCCCAGCATTTT
few,TRBV7-9,TRBJ2-3,TRBD2,CASSPSGGVVDTQYF,TGTGCCAGCAGCCCTAGCGGGGGGGTCGTGGATACGCAGTATTTT
-,TRBV5-1,TRBJ2-1,TRBD2,CASSVTSGTFYNEQFF,TGCGCCAGCAGCGTGACTAGCGGGACTTTTTACAATGAGCAGTTCTTC
-,TRBV19,TRBJ2-2,TRBD2,CASSVLAGANTGELFF,TGTGCCAGTAGTGTACTAGCGGGGGCGAACACCGGGGAGCTGTTTTTT
-,TRBV6-5,TRBJ2-1,-,CASSSSFSYNEQFF,TGTGCCAGCAGTAGTAGTTTCTCCTACAATGAGCAGTTCTTC
-,TRBV2,TRBJ1-1,-,CASSEVGLFGDTEAFF,TGTGCCAGCAGTGAAGTTGGCCTTTTTGGTGACACTGAAGCTTTCTTT
-,TRBV18,TRBJ2-1,-,CASRPTGVSYNEQFF,TGTGCCAGCCGACCGACAGGAGTGTCCTACAATGAGCAGTTCTTC
-,TRBV5-1,TRBJ2-1,TRBD2,CASSLGTSGGASDEQFF,TGCGCCAGCAGCTTGGGGACTAGCGGGGGGGCCTCGGATGAGCAGTTCTTC
once,TRBV7-2,TRBJ1-5,-,CASSFKTGQPQHF,TGTGCCAGCAGCTTCAAGACGGGTCAGCCCCAGCATTTT
-,TRBV7-9,TRBJ2-7,-,CAISLRGYEQYF,TGTGCCATCTCACTAAGGGGCTACGAGCAGTACTTC
-,TRBV6-5,TRBJ1-5,TRBD1,CASKETGGIQPQHF,TGTGCCAGCAAGGAGACAGGGGGTATTCAGCCCCAGCATTTT
-,TRBV9,TRBJ2-3,-,CASSPGLLSTDTQYF,TGTGCCAGCAGCCCGGGACTCCTAAGCACAGATACGCAGTATTTT
-,TRBV19,TRBJ2-4,-,CASSSGQSDIQYF,TGTGCCAGTAGCTCAGGGCAATCCGACATTCAGTACTTC
-,TRBV5-4,TRBJ1-1,-,CASSWTPALTEAFF,TGTGCCAGCAGCTGGACCCCGGCTCTTACTGAAGCTTTCTTT
-,TRBV3-1/TRBV3-2,TRBJ1-2,TRBD1,CASSLQGGGYTF,TGTGCCAGCAGCCTACAGGGGGGAGGCTACACCTTC
-,TRBV18,TRBJ1-1,TRBD1,CASSLRTGSEAFF,TGTGCCAGCTCTCTAAGGACAGGGAGTGAAGCTTTCTTT
-,TRBV19,TRBJ1-5,-,CASRETTNSNQPQHF,TGTGCCAGTAGAGAGACAACGAATAGCAATCAGCCCCAGCATTTT
once,TRBV5-1,TRBJ1-6,-,CASSPAQVSSYNSPLHF,TGCGCCAGCAGCCCCGCCCAGGTAAGCTCCTATAATTCACCCCTCCACTTT
-,TRBV19,TRBJ2-1,-,CASGGPSIYNEQFF,TGTGCCAGTGGGGGACCCTCAATTTACAATGAGCAGTTCTTC
few,TRBV2,TRBJ2-5,TRBD2,CASRRLAGPQETQYF,TGTGCCAGCAGGAGGTTAGCGGGGCCCCAAGAGACCCAGTACTTC
-,TRBV28,TRBJ1-2,TRBD1,CASSSPSPNRGRYGYTF,TGTGCCAGCAGTTCCCCATCACCCAACAGGGGCCGCTATGGCTACACCTTC
-,TRBV14,TRBJ1-3,-,CASSRHGPGHSGNTIYF,TGTGCCAGCAGCCGGCACGGTCCGGGACACTCTGGAAACACCATATATTTT
-,TRBV27,TRBJ2-7,TRBD2,CASRKSRLADEQYF,TGTGCCAGCAGAAAAAGTCGACTAGCGGACGAGCAGTACTTC
-,TRBV5-1,TRBJ2-3,-,CASSFWTEGDTQYF,TGCGCCAGCAGCTTCTGGACTGAGGGCGATACGCAGTATTTT
-,TRBV5-5,TRBJ2-1,TRBD2,CASSIPAGGRDNEQFF,TGTGCCAGCAGCATACCGGCGGGGGGCCGAGACAATGAGCAGTTCTTC
-,TRBV4-1,TRBJ2-5,-,CASSQRHVLGVDQYF,TGCGCCAGCAGCCAAAGACACGTCCTGGGGGTAGACCAGTACTTC
-,TRBV11-2,TRBJ2-1,-,CASSSTGPYNEQFF,TGTGCCAGCAGCTCAACCGGACCATACAATGAGCAGTTCTTC
once,TRBV9,TRBJ1-2,-,CASSVGAGPYGYTF,TGTGCCAGCAGCGTAGGGGCAGGGCCCTATGGCTACACCTTC
few,TRBV7-9,TRBJ1-2,-,CASSLVGTTKEGYTF,TGTGCCAGCAGCTTAGTCGGGACAACCAAGGAGGGCTACACCTTC
few,TRBV7-9,TRBJ2-2,TRBD1,CASSLAQGAVDTGELFF,TGTGCCAGCAGCTTAGCACAGGGGGCCGTGGACACCGGGGAGCTGTTTTTT
-,TRBV4-1,TRBJ1-1,TRBD1,CASSQDDRGDTEAFF,TGCGCCAGCAGCCAGGACGACAGGGGAGACACTGAAGCTTTCTTT
once,TRBV4-1,TRBJ1-1,-,CASSQGGNEAFF,TGCGCCAGCAGCCAAGGGGGCAACGAAGCTTTCTTT
once,TRBV3-1/TRBV3-2,TRBJ1-5,-,CASSQVIGAGQPQHF,TGTGCCAGCAGCCAAGTTATAGGGGCCGGTCAGCCCCAGCATTTT
-,TRBV2,TRBJ1-1,-,CASSVISGFGTEAFF,TGTGCCAGCAGTGTAATTAGTGGGTTCGGGACTGAAGCTTTCTTT
-,TRBV3-1/TRBV3-2,TRBJ2-4,-,CASSQAGRLAKNIQYF,TGTGCCAGCAGCCAAGCGGGACGGTTAGCCAAAAACATTCAGTACTTC
-,TRBV2,TRBJ1-2,-,CASSESPGHGLFGYTF,TGTGCCAGCAGTGAGTCCCCGGGACACGGTCTTTTTGGCTACACCTTC
-,TRBV5-1,TRBJ2-2,-,CASQEGGARPTGELFF,TGCGCCAGTCAGGAAGGGGGGGCCCGCCCCACCGGGGAGCTGTTTTTT